The 23 T cell receptor beta chains below were found in one sample sequenced in a study of early T cells in non-severe SARS-CoV-2 infection. TCRdb re-called the 5' RACE reads through MiXCR, storing one row per CDR3 protein. The repertoire has some 66,000 distinct CDR3 sequences, about 13% of them found once; the top ten carry roughly 8%. The sequenced material came from whole blood. These receptor sequences come from an adult who was a healthcare worker with PCR-confirmed SARS-CoV-2 infection or an uninfected control (not recorded which).

The rearrangement links TRBV11-3 to TRBJ2-7, with 10 bases aligning to TRBD2. Germline values: CDR1 SGHNT, CDR2 YENEEA. The CDR3 is 14 amino acids. The V and J ends lost 5 bases and 6 bases, in that order; junction bases with no gene match: 7. The chain's CDR3 is CASSPGGTSVEQYF. The CDR3 DNA is TGTGCCAGCAGCCCCGGAGGGACTAGCGTCGAGCAGTACTTC. The full variable domain, in which reference TRBV11-3 and TRBJ2-7 provide the parts outside the CDR3, is EAGVVQSPRYKIIEKKQPVAFWCNPISGHNTLYWYLQNLGQGPELLIRYENEEAVDDSQLPKDRFSAERLKGVDSTLKIQPAELGDSAVYLCASSPGGTSVEQYFGPGTRLTVT.

This clonotype came up many times. V gene TRBV27 combines with J gene TRBJ1-5; TRBD1 matches 8 bases. CDR1 is MNHEY and CDR2 is SMNVEV in the germline V gene (reference sequence). Trimming removed 2 bases from V and 2 bases from J; junction bases left unmatched: 11. This CDR3 contains 18 residues. This chain's CDR3 is CASSLETGVGVGNQPQHF. The DNA of the CDR3 is TGTGCCAGCAGTTTAGAGACAGGGGTAGGGGTTGGCAATCAGCCCCAGCATTTT.

The chain has TRBV19 and TRBJ2-1; D is ambiguous. The V end was cut by 3 bases, the J end by 10 bases, with 13 bases between. Germline lookup yields CDR1 LNHDA and CDR2 SQIVND (reference sequence). This CDR3 has 13 residues. The CDR3 sequence: CASSIPPGVEQFF. The CDR3 DNA follows: TGTGCCAGTAGTATCCCCCCAGGCGTCGAGCAGTTCTTC.

This chain connects TRBV18 to TRBJ1-2, with TRBD1 matching 11 bases. Germline V CDR1 and CDR2: KGHSH, LQKENI. The CDR3 runs to 16 residues. V shed 3 bases and J 0 bases; nucleotides not matched to a gene: 3. The CDR3 reads CASSPKGQGANYGYTF. The CDR3 nucleotides read TGTGCCAGCTCACCGAAGGGACAGGGGGCTAACTATGGCTACACCTTC.

The chain carries TRBV20-1 and TRBJ2-3; 10 nucleotides match TRBD2. The junction had 6 bases not matched to a gene; V was cut back by 0 bases and J by 0 bases. The CDR3 spans 17 residues. Germline V gene lookup returns CDR1 DFQATT and CDR2 SNEGSKA (reference sequence). CDR3 protein: CSARDRTSGRSTDTQYF. The DNA for the CDR3 is TGCAGTGCTAGAGATCGGACTAGCGGCCGCAGCACAGATACGCAGTATTTT.

This clonotype was recorded at least ten times. The V call is TRBV11-1, the J call TRBJ2-1, with 16 bases identical to TRBD2. CDR1 is SGHAT and CDR2 is FQDESV in the germline V gene (reference sequence). The CDR3 sequence is 19 residues long. After removal of 4 bases from V and 5 bases from J, the junction contained 11 bases not matched to a gene. CDR3 in amino acids: CASSSGTSGRAVGHNEQFF. The CDR3 coding sequence is TGTGCCAGCAGCTCAGGGACTAGCGGGAGGGCCGTGGGCCACAATGAGCAGTTCTTC.

This clonotype was observed many times. This chain connects TRBV6-2 or TRBV6-3 to TRBJ1-5; D is unresolved. Per the germline V gene, CDR1 is MNHEY and CDR2 is SVGEGT. The CDR3 contains 13 residues. With 0 bases removed from V and 9 bases from J, the gap between germline ends came to 9 bases. Written as DNA, the CDR3 is TGTGCCAGCAGTTACTCGTTGGGTGGGCCCCAGCATTTT. Its translation: CASSYSLGGPQHF.

The chain is built from TRBV30 and TRBJ1-1; 8 bases align to TRBD1. Germline CDR1 and CDR2: GTSNPN and SVGIG (reference sequence). V shed 5 bases and J 0 bases; nucleotides not matched to a gene: 5. This CDR3 region has 14 residues. Here the CDR3 DNA reads TGTGCCTGGGATAGGACAGGGCTGAACACTGAAGCTTTCTTT. This encodes CAWDRTGLNTEAFF.

This clonotype turned up a few times. The rearrangement joins TRBV7-6 to TRBJ1-2; 9 bases are shared with TRBD1. J was trimmed by 0 bases and V by 5 bases; bases with no gene match: 4. This CDR3 contains 15 residues. The germline V gene has CDR1 SGHVS and CDR2 FNYEAQ. The CDR3 sequence is CASSPRQGANYGYTF. The CDR3 DNA reads TGTGCCAGCAGCCCCAGACAGGGGGCTAACTATGGCTACACCTTC.

Many counts were recorded for this clonotype. The gene calls are TRBV2 and TRBJ2-1; D possibly matches TRBD1 or TRBD2 (5 bases each). This CDR3 region has 16 residues. V shed 5 bases and J shed 0 bases, with 14 bases lying between them. Germline-derived CDR1 and CDR2 are SNHLY and FYNNEI. The CDR3 region is CASSLRGLFSYNEQFF. The CDR3 DNA is TGTGCCAGCAGTTTGAGGGGTCTTTTCTCCTACAATGAGCAGTTCTTC.

This clonotype was counted between two and nine times. The chain uses TRBV28 and TRBJ2-7; 11 bases are a match to TRBD2. V lost 5 bases, J lost 7 bases, and 10 bases stayed unmatched. This CDR3 region has 15 residues. Germline-derived CDR1 and CDR2 are MDHEN and SYDVKM. This CDR3 reads CASSENSGRAGEQYF. DNA for the CDR3: TGTGCCAGCAGTGAGAATAGCGGGAGGGCCGGTGAGCAGTACTTC.

The V call is TRBV6-6, the J call TRBJ2-7, with D perhaps being TRBD1 or TRBD2 (5 bases each). Germline V gene data show CDR1 as MNHNY and CDR2 as SVGAGI (reference sequence). The CDR3 totals 13 residues. The V gene lost 10 bases and the J gene lost 3 bases, with 16 bases spanning the gap. The CDR3 loop is CATLGDQGYEQYF. The CDR3 region has the DNA TGTGCCACCTTAGGGGACCAGGGCTACGAGCAGTACTTC.

This clonotype showed up many times. This sequence joins TRBV4-1 and TRBJ2-7; no firm D call. V was shortened by 1 base and J by 6 bases, with 4 bases between the two germline ends. CDR3 length: 11 amino acids. Per the germline V gene, CDR1 is MGHRA and CDR2 is YSYEKL. The DNA for the CDR3 is TGCGCCAGCAGCCAAGGGCGCGAGCAGTACTTC. Translated, it gives CASSQGREQYF.

This clonotype came up many times. V is TRBV6-2 or TRBV6-3 and J is TRBJ2-1; D call uncertain. Germline V gene data show CDR1 as MNHEY and CDR2 as SVGEGT. The V and J ends lost 5 bases and 8 bases respectively, with 10 bases between them. The CDR3 contains 12 residues. CDR3 sequence reads: CASSTNRDEQFF. As DNA, the CDR3 is TGTGCCAGCAGTACTAATCGGGATGAGCAGTTCTTC.

This clonotype showed up just a few times. The chain combines TRBV6-1 with TRBJ1-5; TRBD1 aligns across 9 bases. This CDR3 is 16 amino acids long. V lost 0 bases and J lost 9; bases outside the gene matches: 9. Germline V gene sequence: CDR1 MNHNS, CDR2 SASEGT. The CDR3 bases are TGTGCCAGCAGTGAAGCGCCGGGACAGGGAGGTCTGCCCCAGCATTTT. It codes for CASSEAPGQGGLPQHF.

V gene TRBV20-1 combines with J gene TRBJ2-3; perhaps TRBD2 as D (5 bases). The V gene lost 7 bases and the J gene lost 2 bases, with 16 bases spanning the gap. Germline V gives CDR1 DFQATT, CDR2 SNEGSKA (reference sequence). This CDR3 contains 14 residues. CDR3 sequence reads: CSDGVGLTTDTQYF. Written as DNA, the CDR3 is TGCAGTGACGGGGTGGGTCTCACCACAGATACGCAGTATTTT.

This clonotype came up many times. V is TRBV6-2 or TRBV6-3 and J is TRBJ2-7; possible D gene TRBD1, 6 bases. CDR1 is MNHEY, CDR2 SVGEGT, per germline. V lost 3 bases, J lost 6 bases, and 12 bases lay in between. The CDR3 has 13 amino acids. CDR3 in amino acids: CASSYPGQPEQYF. For the CDR3, the DNA is TGTGCCAGCAGTTATCCCGGACAGCCCGAGCAGTACTTC.

Only one count was recorded for this clonotype. This chain links TRBV27 with TRBJ1-1; no firm D call. This CDR3 spans 14 amino acids. Looked up from germline, CDR1 is MNHEY and CDR2 is SMNVEV (reference sequence). The germline V and J ends were trimmed by 3 bases and 5 bases, with 13 bases remaining between them. The CDR3 DNA follows: TGTGCCAGCAGTTTTGGACCCTCAAAAACTGAAGCTTTCTTT. Translated: CASSFGPSKTEAFF.

This clonotype was seen a handful of times. The chain carries TRBV5-1 and TRBJ2-5; D is undetermined. This CDR3 comprises 13 residues. Trimming removed 2 bases at V and 2 bases at J, with 7 bases between. Germline loops: CDR1 SGHRS, CDR2 YFSETQ. Here the CDR3 reads CASSLKKQETQYF. As DNA, the CDR3 is TGCGCCAGCAGCTTAAAGAAGCAAGAGACCCAGTACTTC.

The chain joins TRBV20-1 to TRBJ2-3; tentative D call: TRBD1 (6 bases). The V gene's germline CDR1 is DFQATT and CDR2 SNEGSKA (reference sequence). The CDR3 consists of 13 residues. V gave up 3 bases and J gave up 10 bases, with 17 bases separating them. Written as DNA, the CDR3 is TGCAGTGCTAGTCTGAGGCAAGGGGGTCCGCAGTATTTT. It encodes CSASLRQGGPQYF.

The rearrangement uses TRBV5-6 and TRBJ1-4, with D hard to call. V was pared by 2 bases and J by 0 bases, with 17 bases between. The CDR3 is 18 residues long. In germline, CDR1 is SGHDT, CDR2 YYEEEE. CDR3 nucleotides: TGTGCCAGCAGCTTTTTTAAGCCTTCGAAAGCAACTAATGAAAAACTGTTTTTT. It is translated as CASSFFKPSKATNEKLFF.

The chain is built from TRBV7-2 and TRBJ2-7; D gene unclear. Per the germline V gene, CDR1 is SGHTA and CDR2 is FQGNSA. Trimming stripped 5 bases from V and 7 bases from J, with 9 bases between. The CDR3 loop spans 11 amino acids. CDR3 in DNA: TGTGCCAGCAGCAATACTCTAGAGCAGTACTTC. It encodes CASSNTLEQYF.

The CDR3 DNA sequence: TGCGCCAGCAGCCAAGATAGGGACAGGGTGAACACTGAAGCTTTCTTT. Its protein is CASSQDRDRVNTEAFF. V is TRBV4-1 and J is TRBJ1-1, with TRBD1 matching 9 bases. CDR1 is MGHRA, CDR2 YSYEKL, per germline. CDR3 length: 16 amino acids. V lost 0 bases to trimming and J lost 0 bases; unmatched junction nucleotides: 2.